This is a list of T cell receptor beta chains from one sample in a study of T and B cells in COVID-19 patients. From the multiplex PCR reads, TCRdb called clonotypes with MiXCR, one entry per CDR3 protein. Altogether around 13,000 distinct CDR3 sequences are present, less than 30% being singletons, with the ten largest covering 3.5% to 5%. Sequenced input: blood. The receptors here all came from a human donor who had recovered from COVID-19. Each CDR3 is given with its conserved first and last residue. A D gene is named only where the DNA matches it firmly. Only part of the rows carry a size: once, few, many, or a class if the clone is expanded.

CDR3 protein: CASSYDRVGETQYF; CDR3 DNA: TGTGCCAGCAGCTACGACAGGGTGGGAGAGACCCAGTACTTC; J gene: TRBJ2-5; D gene: TRBD1; clone size: .; V gene: TRBV14
CDR3 protein: CSVTPQGVYLSNTEAFF; CDR3 DNA: TGCAGCGTTACCCCCCAGGGGGTATACCTTTCTAACACTGAAGCTTTCTTT; J gene: TRBJ1-1; D gene: TRBD1; clone size: many; V gene: TRBV29-1
CDR3 protein: CSVQGARTQYF; CDR3 DNA: TGCAGCGTACAGGGGGCACGGACCCAGTACTTC; J gene: TRBJ2-5; D gene: TRBD1; clone size: once; V gene: TRBV29-1
CDR3 protein: CASSAWTGNEKLFF; CDR3 DNA: TGTGCCAGCAGCGCTTGGACAGGAAATGAAAAACTGTTTTTT; J gene: TRBJ1-4; D gene: TRBD1; clone size: few; V gene: TRBV7-9
CDR3 protein: CASSQGTDTQYF; CDR3 DNA: TGTGCCAGCAGTCAGGGCACAGATACGCAGTATTTT; J gene: TRBJ2-3; D gene: .; clone size: many; V gene: TRBV6-4
CDR3 protein: CASTLGGEQYF; CDR3 DNA: TGTGCCAGTACCCTTGGAGGTGAGCAGTACTTC; J gene: TRBJ2-7; D gene: .; clone size: medium-sized; V gene: TRBV19
CDR3 protein: CASSITGAGAREQFF; CDR3 DNA: TGTGCCAGTAGTATAACAGGGGCGGGAGCGAGGGAGCAGTTCTTC; J gene: TRBJ2-1; D gene: .; clone size: .; V gene: TRBV19
CDR3 protein: CASSIYSKLMNTEAFF; CDR3 DNA: TGTGCCAGTAGTATCTACAGCAAATTGATGAACACTGAAGCTTTCTTT; J gene: TRBJ1-1; D gene: .; clone size: many; V gene: TRBV19
CDR3 protein: CASSFGQGAVNEQFF; CDR3 DNA: TGCGCCAGCAGCTTTGGACAGGGCGCGGTCAATGAGCAGTTCTTC; J gene: TRBJ2-1; D gene: TRBD1; clone size: .; V gene: TRBV5-1
CDR3 protein: CASSLDGGRTDTEYF; CDR3 DNA: TGTGCCAGCAGCTTAGATGGGGGGAGAACAGATACGGAGTATTTT; J gene: TRBJ2-3; D gene: .; clone size: .; V gene: TRBV7-4
CDR3 protein: CASSLKGGMNTEAFF; CDR3 DNA: TGTGCCAGCAGTTTGAAAGGGGGGATGAACACTGAAGCTTTCTTT; J gene: TRBJ1-1; D gene: .; clone size: .; V gene: TRBV12-3/TRBV12-4
CDR3 protein: CASSFTSGLYNEQFF; CDR3 DNA: TGTGCCAGCAGCTTCACTAGCGGGTTATACAATGAGCAGTTCTTC; J gene: TRBJ2-1; D gene: TRBD2; clone size: .; V gene: TRBV7-9
CDR3 protein: CSARDFGGGAVDTQYF; CDR3 DNA: TGCAGTGCTAGAGATTTTGGCGGGGGGGCCGTGGATACGCAGTATTTT; J gene: TRBJ2-3; D gene: TRBD2; clone size: .; V gene: TRBV20-1
CDR3 protein: CASSLFGYEQYF; CDR3 DNA: TGTGCCAGCAGTTTATTCGGCTACGAGCAGTACTTC; J gene: TRBJ2-7; D gene: .; clone size: many; V gene: TRBV12-3/TRBV12-4
CDR3 protein: CASSPPRTARSSGANVLTF; CDR3 DNA: TGTGCCAGCAGCCCCCCCCGGACAGCCCGTTCCTCTGGGGCCAACGTCCTGACTTTC; J gene: TRBJ2-6; D gene: .; clone size: .; V gene: TRBV7-9
CDR3 protein: CASRNRLATQYF; CDR3 DNA: TGTGCCAGCAGAAACAGACTAGCGACGCAGTATTTT; J gene: TRBJ2-3; D gene: TRBD2; clone size: many; V gene: TRBV6-1
CDR3 protein: CAIGEGVGDTEAFF; CDR3 DNA: TGTGCCATCGGGGAGGGGGTCGGGGACACTGAAGCTTTCTTT; J gene: TRBJ1-1; D gene: .; clone size: once; V gene: TRBV10-3
CDR3 protein: CASSLSTNSYGQYF; CDR3 DNA: TGCGCCAGCAGCTTATCGACTAACTCCTACGGGCAGTACTTC; J gene: TRBJ2-7; D gene: .; clone size: .; V gene: TRBV5-1
CDR3 protein: CASRAGTANTGELFF; CDR3 DNA: TGTGCCAGCAGAGCCGGGACAGCCAACACCGGGGAGCTGTTTTTT; J gene: TRBJ2-2; D gene: TRBD1; clone size: .; V gene: TRBV2
CDR3 protein: CSARDQWDYHGTQYF; CDR3 DNA: TGCAGTGCTAGAGATCAATGGGACTATCACGGGACCCAGTACTTC; J gene: TRBJ2-5; D gene: TRBD2; clone size: few; V gene: TRBV20-1
CDR3 protein: CASSLVGNGYQETQYF; CDR3 DNA: TGTGCCAGCAGCTTGGTAGGGAACGGTTATCAAGAGACCCAGTACTTC; J gene: TRBJ2-5; D gene: .; clone size: few; V gene: TRBV7-6
CDR3 protein: CASSLSRQGAAGYTF; CDR3 DNA: TGTGCCAGCAGTTTAAGTCGACAGGGGGCGGCTGGCTACACCTTC; J gene: TRBJ1-2; D gene: TRBD1; clone size: many; V gene: TRBV27
CDR3 protein: CASRTGTNNSPLHF; CDR3 DNA: TGTGCCAGCAGGACCGGGACAAATAATTCACCCCTCCACTTT; J gene: TRBJ1-6; D gene: .; clone size: few; V gene: TRBV6-5
CDR3 protein: CASSLNDRFEAFF; CDR3 DNA: TGTGCCAGCAGTTTAAATGACAGGTTTGAAGCTTTCTTT; J gene: TRBJ1-1; D gene: .; clone size: .; V gene: TRBV12-3/TRBV12-4
CDR3 protein: CAWMTSYEQYF; CDR3 DNA: TGTGCCTGGATGACTTCCTACGAGCAGTACTTC; J gene: TRBJ2-7; D gene: .; clone size: many; V gene: TRBV30
CDR3 protein: CASSQDGPTEAFF; CDR3 DNA: TGTGCCAGCAGCCAAGATGGGCCAACTGAAGCTTTCTTT; J gene: TRBJ1-1; D gene: .; clone size: .; V gene: TRBV11-2
CDR3 protein: CATSLGVAGGGYNEQFF; CDR3 DNA: TGTGCCACCAGCCTCGGGGTAGCGGGAGGGGGCTACAATGAGCAGTTCTTC; J gene: TRBJ2-1; D gene: TRBD2; clone size: medium-sized; V gene: TRBV15
CDR3 protein: CASTLATRDGSYGYTF; CDR3 DNA: TGTGCCAGCACCTTGGCCACAAGGGACGGATCCTATGGCTACACCTTC; J gene: TRBJ1-2; D gene: .; clone size: .; V gene: TRBV12-3/TRBV12-4
CDR3 protein: CASSLMRGTQYF; CDR3 DNA: TGTGCCAGCAGTTTAATGAGGGGGACCCAGTACTTC; J gene: TRBJ2-5; D gene: .; clone size: many; V gene: TRBV27
CDR3 protein: CASSLALGQGWNTGELFF; CDR3 DNA: TGTGCCAGCAGCTTAGCCCTCGGACAGGGGTGGAACACCGGGGAGCTGTTTTTT; J gene: TRBJ2-2; D gene: TRBD1; clone size: medium-sized; V gene: TRBV13
CDR3 protein: CASSQDGTGLYGYTF; CDR3 DNA: TGTGCCAGCAGCCAGGACGGGACGGGCCTCTATGGCTACACCTTC; J gene: TRBJ1-2; D gene: .; clone size: few; V gene: TRBV4-2
CDR3 protein: CASSLGSGRADEAFF; CDR3 DNA: TGTGCCAGCAGCTTAGGGTCAGGGCGAGCCGATGAAGCTTTCTTT; J gene: TRBJ1-1; D gene: .; clone size: .; V gene: TRBV7-9
CDR3 protein: CASSDYHEQFF; CDR3 DNA: TGTGCCAGCAGTGATTACCATGAGCAGTTCTTC; J gene: TRBJ2-1; D gene: .; clone size: .; V gene: TRBV2
CDR3 protein: CASSQAPPLAGAHFSYNEQFF; CDR3 DNA: TGTGCCAGCAGCCAAGCCCCTCCATTAGCGGGGGCCCATTTCTCCTACAATGAGCAGTTCTTC; J gene: TRBJ2-1; D gene: TRBD2; clone size: .; V gene: TRBV14
CDR3 protein: CASSSRGVYEQYF; CDR3 DNA: TGCGCCAGCAGTAGTCGGGGGGTCTACGAGCAGTACTTC; J gene: TRBJ2-7; D gene: TRBD2; clone size: .; V gene: TRBV5-1
CDR3 protein: CASSWRARSGNTIYF; CDR3 DNA: TGTGCCAGCAGCTGGCGGGCCCGCTCTGGAAACACCATATATTTT; J gene: TRBJ1-3; D gene: .; clone size: many; V gene: TRBV5-5
CDR3 protein: CASSRTGGGAGGGTQYF; CDR3 DNA: TGTGCCAGCAGTCGGACTGGCGGGGGGGCGGGGGGGGGGACCCAGTACTTC; J gene: TRBJ2-5; D gene: TRBD2; clone size: .; V gene: TRBV12-3/TRBV12-4
CDR3 protein: CASSDSTREAGEQFF; CDR3 DNA: TGTGCCAGCAGTGACTCTACGCGGGAGGCTGGTGAGCAGTTCTTC; J gene: TRBJ2-1; D gene: TRBD2; clone size: many; V gene: TRBV6-4
CDR3 protein: CASSIVEGRNQPQHF; CDR3 DNA: TGTGCCAGTAGTATAGTCGAGGGGCGCAATCAGCCCCAGCATTTT; J gene: TRBJ1-5; D gene: .; clone size: many; V gene: TRBV19